The 30 T cell receptor beta chains below were found in one sample sequenced in a study of response to subunit inactivated influenza vaccine. TCRdb reprocessed the RT-PCR reads with MiXCR, giving one entry per CDR3 protein. In the table there are about half a million distinct CDR3 sequences, about 25% of which are singletons. The sequenced sample was CD4+ T cells sorted from PBMCs, obtained less than 6 days after vaccination. These receptors were taken from a man aged 50 to 60 who received an inactivated influenza vaccine.

This clonotype appeared a few times. The chain combines TRBV29-1 with TRBJ2-5, with D perhaps TRBD1 (6 bases). The CDR3 sequence is 13 residues long. The germline V gene encodes CDR1 SQVTM and CDR2 ANQGSEA. Between the trimmed V and J ends, which lost 6 bases and 0 bases, there was a span of 11 bases. The CDR3 DNA is TGCAGCGTCGACTGGACAGACCAAGAGACCCAGTACTTC. This encodes CSVDWTDQETQYF.

This clonotype occurred once. The chain recombines TRBV4-3 with TRBJ2-1; D is unresolved. V was trimmed by 0 bases and J by 0 bases, leaving 12 bases between them. CDR1 LGHNA and CDR2 YSLEER come from the germline V gene. The CDR3 totals 17 residues. CDR3 in amino acids: CASSQDRSISSYNEQFF. CDR3 nucleotides: TGCGCCAGCAGCCAAGACAGGTCTATAAGCTCCTACAATGAGCAGTTCTTC.

This clonotype was seen many times. The chain couples TRBV7-2 to TRBJ2-1, with D hard to call. V was cut by 5 bases and J by 0 bases, with 14 bases left in between. The CDR3 is 16 amino acids. In germline, CDR1 is SGHTA, CDR2 FQGNSA. The CDR3 is CASSPSGSGSYNEQFF. The CDR3 DNA follows: TGTGCCAGCAGCCCCTCAGGAAGTGGCTCCTACAATGAGCAGTTCTTC.

This clonotype was seen more than once but under ten times. The chain uses TRBV18 and TRBJ2-7; TRBD1 might be the D (5 bases). The V gene's germline CDR1 is KGHSH and CDR2 LQKENI. V lost 2 bases and J 3 bases, leaving 11 bases between the germline ends. The CDR3 loop spans 14 amino acids. CDR3 in DNA: TGTGCCAGCTCACCAAGTGGGGCCCGCTACGAGCAGTACTTC. It codes for CASSPSGARYEQYF.

This clonotype was seen a few times. The J gene is TRBJ1-6, the V gene TRBV10-3; no clear D gene. CDR1 is ENHRY, CDR2 SYGVKD, per germline. The CDR3 runs to 15 residues. V lost 10 bases and J lost 6, with 19 bases in between. The CDR3: CATRIAMESNSPLHF. CDR3 DNA: TGTGCCACCAGAATCGCGATGGAGAGTAATTCACCCCTCCACTTT.

This clonotype was observed a few times. The chain combines TRBV10-3 with TRBJ1-1; tentatively, D is TRBD1 (5 bases). V was pared by 6 bases and J by 2 bases, with 13 bases between. This CDR3 has 14 residues. Germline CDR1 is ENHRY and CDR2 is SYGVKD. CDR3 DNA sequence: TGTGCCATCAGCGGGGATCGGACAAACACTGAAGCTTTCTTT. Translating gives CAISGDRTNTEAFF.

This chain joins TRBV11-2 and TRBJ1-1; D might be TRBD1 (6 bases). The V gene lost 4 bases and the J gene lost 1 base, with 10 bases spanning the gap. Germline CDR1 and CDR2: SGHAT and FQNNGV. The CDR3 spans 14 residues. CDR3 amino acids: CASSSRQENTEAFF. As DNA, the CDR3 is TGTGCCAGCAGCTCACGACAGGAGAACACTGAAGCTTTCTTT.

DNA for the CDR3: TGTGCCAGCAGGACAGGGGGGGAGTACAATGAGCAGTTCTTC. It codes for CASRTGGEYNEQFF. The chain recombines TRBV6-2 or TRBV6-3 with TRBJ2-1, with TRBD1 matching over 9 bases. The CDR3 extends over 14 amino acids. J lost 4 bases, V lost 6 bases, and 4 bases had no gene match. Looked up from germline, CDR1 is MNHEY and CDR2 is SVGEGT.

This clonotype has just one count. J is TRBJ2-6 and V is TRBV6-2 or TRBV6-3; possible D gene TRBD1, 5 bases. The CDR3 contains 17 residues. Germline V CDR1 and CDR2: MNHEY, SVGEGT. Trimming shortened V by 7 bases and J by 4 bases, and 20 bases separated the two germline ends. Here the CDR3 DNA reads TGTGCCAGCAAAAGACAGTCTTTAGCCCTCGGGGCCAACGTCCTGACTTTC. The encoded protein is CASKRQSLALGANVLTF.

This clonotype has just a few counts. V is TRBV18 and J is TRBJ2-5, with TRBD1 matching 8 bases. This CDR3 spans 15 amino acids. Trimming removed 3 bases from V and 4 bases from J; junction bases left unmatched: 7. Per germline, CDR1 KGHSH and CDR2 LQKENI. CDR3 in amino acids: CASSPSGGMGETQYF. The CDR3 nucleotides are TGTGCCAGCTCACCCTCAGGGGGCATGGGAGAGACCCAGTACTTC.

This rearrangement joins TRBV5-5 to TRBJ2-6; TRBD1 matches 8 bases. The J segment lost 3 bases and the V segment lost 2 bases, leaving 4 bases of the junction unmatched. The CDR3 has 16 amino acids. Germline V gene sequence: CDR1 SGHKS, CDR2 YYEKEE (reference sequence). The CDR3 nucleotides are TGTGCCAGCAGCTTTCAGGGGGCGTTTGGGGCCAACGTCCTGACTTTC. Translated, it gives CASSFQGAFGANVLTF.

CDR3 coding DNA: TGTGCCAGCAGCTCCGCCCAGAGGACCTACGAGCAGTACTTC. Amino acid sequence: CASSSAQRTYEQYF. The chain links TRBV7-2 to TRBJ2-7; no clear D. The V end was cut by 4 bases, the J end by 2 bases, with 12 bases between. The CDR3 loop spans 14 amino acids. CDR1 is SGHTA and CDR2 is FQGNSA in the germline V gene. Using reference TRBV7-2 and TRBJ2-7 for the parts outside the CDR3, the full variable domain is GAGVSQSPSNKVTEKGKDVELRCDPISGHTALYWYRQSLGQGLEFLIYFQGNSAPDKSGLPSDRFSAERTGGSVSTLTIQRTQQEDSAVYLCASSSAQRTYEQYFGPGTRLTVT.

This chain uses TRBV6-5 with TRBJ2-1; 8 bases align to TRBD2. Germline V gives CDR1 MNHEY, CDR2 SVGAGI. The length of the CDR3 is 16 residues. V lost 4 bases to trimming and J lost 5 bases; unmatched junction nucleotides: 10. CDR3 coding DNA: TGTGCCAGCAGTTCCCGCTTAGCGGGGATAAACAATGAGCAGTTCTTC. As protein: CASSSRLAGINNEQFF.

This chain's CDR3 is CSVEVQGQNTEAFF. The CDR3 DNA sequence: TGCAGCGTGGAGGTACAGGGGCAGAACACTGAAGCTTTCTTT. The rearrangement joins TRBV29-1 to TRBJ1-1; 7 positions match TRBD1. This CDR3 has 14 residues. Germline CDR1 and CDR2: SQVTM and ANQGSEA. J gave up 1 base and V 6 bases, and 8 bases lay outside the gene matches. The variable domain in full, with the rest retrieved from reference TRBV29-1 and TRBJ1-1, is SAVISQKPSRDICQRGTSLTIQCQVDSQVTMMFWYRQQPGQSLTLIATANQGSEATYESGFVIDKFPISRPNLTFSTLTVSNMSPEDSSIYLCSVEVQGQNTEAFFGQGTRLTVV.

This clonotype was counted only a few times. The chain links TRBV11-2 to TRBJ2-7; TRBD1 or TRBD2 may be the D gene (6 bases each). CDR1 SGHAT and CDR2 FQNNGV come from the germline V gene. V lost 2 bases and J lost 4, with 12 bases in between. The CDR3 has 14 residues. DNA of the CDR3: TGTGCCAGCAGCTTACGGGGGCGAAGGTACGAGCAGTACTTC. It specifies CASSLRGRRYEQYF.

This clonotype was observed a single time. The V gene is TRBV20-1, the J gene TRBJ2-5; 10 bases are shared with TRBD1. Trimming removed 0 bases from V and 5 bases from J; junction bases left unmatched: 12. The length of the CDR3 is 17 residues. Germline CDR1 DFQATT, CDR2 SNEGSKA (reference sequence). The CDR3, as DNA: TGCAGTGCTAGAGATTCCAGAGGGGACAGGGGTTTGGAGACCCAGTACTTC. Its translation: CSARDSRGDRGLETQYF.

This clonotype was recorded a few times. The genes are TRBV5-1 and TRBJ2-7; D is undetermined. The CDR3 consists of 12 residues. Trimming removed 6 bases at V and 2 bases at J, with 9 bases between. Germline V gene lookup returns CDR1 SGHRS and CDR2 YFSETQ. In DNA, the CDR3 is TGCGCCAGCACAAGTCCAGCCTACGAGCAGTACTTC. Protein: CASTSPAYEQYF.

This clonotype appeared a few times. The rearrangement uses TRBV29-1 and TRBJ2-5, with 8 nucleotides matching TRBD2. The CDR3 has 13 residues. Trimming at V came to 7 bases and at J to 1 base, leaving 5 bases not matched to a gene. The germline gives CDR1 SQVTM, CDR2 ANQGSEA. CDR3 nucleotide sequence: TGCAGCGCAGCGGGAGATCGCCAAGAGACCCAGTACTTC. Translation gives CSAAGDRQETQYF.

This clonotype has only a few counts. The rearrangement uses TRBV29-1 and TRBJ2-5; 8 nucleotides agree with TRBD1. CDR1 and CDR2 (germline): SQVTM, ANQGSEA. The CDR3 runs 18 residues. V trimming: 0 bases; J trimming: 2 bases; junction bases outside the gene matches: 14. The DNA of the CDR3 is TGCAGCGTTGAAGAAGGGACAGGCTATTTACGGAAACAAGAGACCCAGTACTTC. This sequence encodes CSVEEGTGYLRKQETQYF.

Ten or more counts support this clonotype. An end of the junction does not agree with germline; a read error may underlie this. This chain uses TRBV12-3 or TRBV12-4 with TRBJ1-1; no clear D. The CDR3 has 13 residues. As DNA, the CDR3 is TGTGCCAGCAGCTTAGCAGCGAACACTGAAGCTTTCTTT. This gives the protein CASSLAANTEAFF.

This clonotype came up a few times. V and J are TRBV20-1 and TRBJ2-7; D gene uncertain. V gave up 3 bases and J gave up 0 bases, with 12 bases separating them. The CDR3 sequence is 14 residues long. Germline V gene sequence: CDR1 DFQATT, CDR2 SNEGSKA (reference sequence). Written as DNA, the CDR3 is TGCAGTGCTAGGGGAATGGCCGGCTCCTACGAGCAGTACTTC. Protein: CSARGMAGSYEQYF.

This clonotype was detected once. Possible read error: a much larger clone is one base away. V usage is TRBV6-2 or TRBV6-3 and J usage is TRBJ2-2; D is unclear. The CDR3 spans 13 residues. Germline V gene data show CDR1 as MNHEY and CDR2 as SVGEGT. The V end lost 4 bases, the J end lost 3 bases, and 6 bases lay between the germline ends. The CDR3 DNA follows: TGTGCCAGCAGTTTTACGTACACCGGGGAGCTGTTTTTT. Its translation: CASSFTYTGELFF.

The chain links TRBV27 to TRBJ2-4, with 14 positions matching TRBD2. Germline V gene lookup returns CDR1 MNHEY and CDR2 SMNVEV (reference sequence). This CDR3 contains 15 residues. V dropped 6 bases and J dropped 10; count of bases not matched to a gene: 8. The CDR3 spells CASSRTGLAGVIQYF. Written as DNA, the CDR3 is TGTGCCAGCAGCCGGACGGGACTAGCGGGAGTTATTCAGTACTTC.

This clonotype was seen only a few times. The chain couples TRBV7-6 to TRBJ2-5, with 9 bases matching TRBD2. Looked up from germline, CDR1 is SGHVS and CDR2 is FNYEAQ. After removal of 3 bases from V and 2 bases from J, the junction contained 7 bases not matched to a gene. The CDR3 is made up of 16 amino acids. Here the CDR3 reads CASSFSTSGLQETQYF. The CDR3 region has the DNA TGTGCCAGCAGCTTTAGCACTAGCGGGCTACAAGAGACCCAGTACTTC.

This clonotype was seen more than once but under ten times. The chain combines TRBV7-2 with TRBJ2-7; D is ambiguous. V was pared by 4 bases and J by 0 bases, with 10 bases between. In germline, CDR1 is SGHTA, CDR2 FQGNSA. The CDR3 is 14 amino acids. Here the CDR3 DNA reads TGTGCCAGCAGCTCCGGTGGTAGCTCCTACGAGCAGTACTTC. Protein product: CASSSGGSSYEQYF.

The chain carries TRBV5-1 and TRBJ2-7; D possibly corresponds to TRBD2 (5 bases). V was pared by 1 base and J by 6 bases, with 17 bases between. The germline V gene has CDR1 SGHRS and CDR2 YFSETQ. The CDR3 runs to 15 residues. The CDR3 DNA is TGCGCCAGCAGCTTGAACACGGGAAGGTATGGCGAGCAGTACTTC. Translation gives CASSLNTGRYGEQYF.

This clonotype was detected only a few times. The chain links TRBV7-9 to TRBJ2-5; 7 nucleotides align to TRBD2. This CDR3 spans 15 amino acids. The V segment lost 4 bases and the J segment 4 bases; nucleotides outside the gene matches: 9. The V gene's germline CDR1 is SEHNR and CDR2 FQNEAQ (reference sequence). The CDR3 DNA sequence: TGTGCCAGCAGCTCGCGGGCGGGGGTGACAGAGACCCAGTACTTC. Protein sequence: CASSSRAGVTETQYF.

V is TRBV5-1 and J is TRBJ2-5; D ambiguous. The CDR3 is made up of 17 amino acids. Trimming took 7 bases from V and 3 from J, leaving 25 bases between them. Germline values: CDR1 SGHRS, CDR2 YFSETQ. The CDR3: CASAHSTPDTRKETQYF. The DNA of the CDR3 is TGCGCCAGCGCACACTCTACCCCCGACACGCGGAAAGAGACCCAGTACTTC.

CDR3 region: CASSEGPGTEAFF. The CDR3 bases are TGTGCCAGCAGTGAAGGTCCCGGGACTGAAGCTTTCTTT. The chain joins TRBV6-1 to TRBJ1-1; D unresolved. Germline V lookup: CDR1 MNHNS, CDR2 SASEGT. Trimming pared 1 base from V and 5 bases from J, leaving 8 bases between. The CDR3 covers 13 residues.

This chain connects TRBV20-1 to TRBJ1-5, with D maybe TRBD1 (6 bases). There are 15 residues in the CDR3. Germline values: CDR1 DFQATT, CDR2 SNEGSKA (reference sequence). Trimming took off 0 bases at V and 5 bases at J, with 14 bases between the two ends. This chain's CDR3 is CSARDPTGRDQPQHF. CDR3 bases: TGCAGTGCTAGAGATCCCACAGGGAGGGATCAGCCCCAGCATTTT.